This T cell receptor beta chain stems from a study of cytomegalovirus exposure and HLA in healthy donors. The PCR was carried out with 60 Vbeta primers and 13 Jbeta primers. TCRdb's table, derived via immunoSEQ multiplex PCR, lists solely in-frame clones and lacks some. In the table there are approximately 140,000 clones, 78% of which are singletons. CDR3 length: 16 amino acids. J lost 8 bases, V lost 5 bases, and 9 bases had no gene match. Germline V gene data show CDR1 as SGHVS and CDR2 as FNYEAQ. This TCR derives from a woman between 40 and 55 years old in good health and CMV-seropositive. This rearrangement joins TRBV7-6 to TRBJ2-1, with 13 bases that match TRBD2. The specimen was PBMCs. The CDR3 loop is CASSLQTSGGRYEQFF. CDR3 nucleotides: TGTGCCAGCAGCCTACAGACTAGCGGGGGGAGGTATGAGCAGTTCTTC. The full variable domain, its missing parts supplied by reference TRBV7-6 and TRBJ2-1, is GAGVSQSPRYKVTKRGQDVALRCDPISGHVSLYWYRQALGQGPEFLTYFNYEAQQDKSGLPNDRFSAERPEGSISTLTIQRTEQRDSAMYRCASSLQTSGGRYEQFFGPGTRLTVL.